The following is a T cell receptor beta chain sequence with its context. Its matching antigen is unknown. The sample comes from a study of cytomegalovirus exposure and HLA in healthy donors. Whole-study findings and limits: There was a cluster of highly shared sequence variants that was likely a sequencing artifact. A list of about 160 TCR beta chains associated with cytomegalovirus was given. By a later analysis, the bulk of CMV-associated TCR beta chains appeared HLA-restricted.

It was with 60 Vbeta and 13 Jbeta primers that the PCR ran. Assay used: immunoSEQ multiplex PCR; TCRdb lists only in-frame clones, some missing. This repertoire includes tens of thousands of clones. The clonotype originates from a man aged 18-30 years in good health and CMV-seropositive. The sample taken for sequencing was PBMCs.

The CDR3 loop is CASSILIQGNEQFF. CDR3 DNA sequence: TGTGCCAGTAGTATCCTAATACAGGGGAATGAGCAGTTCTTC. The V gene is TRBV19, the J gene TRBJ2-1; TRBD1 matches at 7 bases. Germline-derived CDR1 and CDR2 are LNHDA and SQIVND (reference sequence). V gave up 3 bases and J gave up 7 bases; unmatched junction bases: 6. CDR3 size: 14 residues.